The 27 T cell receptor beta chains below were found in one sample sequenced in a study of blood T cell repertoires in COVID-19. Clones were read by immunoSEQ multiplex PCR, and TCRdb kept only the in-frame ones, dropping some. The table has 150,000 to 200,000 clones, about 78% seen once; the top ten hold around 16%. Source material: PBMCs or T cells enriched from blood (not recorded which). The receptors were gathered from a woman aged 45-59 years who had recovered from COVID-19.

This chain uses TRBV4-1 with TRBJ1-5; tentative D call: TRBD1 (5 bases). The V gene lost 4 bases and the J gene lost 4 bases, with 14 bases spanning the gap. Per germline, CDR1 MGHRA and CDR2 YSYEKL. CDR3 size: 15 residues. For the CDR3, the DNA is TGCGCCAGCAGCCGGTTCCAACAGGTAAATCAGCCCCAGCATTTT. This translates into CASSRFQQVNQPQHF.

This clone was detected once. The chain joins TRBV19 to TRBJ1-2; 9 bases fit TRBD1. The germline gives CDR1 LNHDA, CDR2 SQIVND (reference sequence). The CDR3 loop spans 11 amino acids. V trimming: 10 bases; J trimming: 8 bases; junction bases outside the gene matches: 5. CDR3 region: CATTTGGGYTF. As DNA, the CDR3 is TGTGCCACCACGACAGGGGGAGGCTACACCTTC. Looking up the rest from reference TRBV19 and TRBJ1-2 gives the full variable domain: DGGITQSPKYLFRKEGQNVTLSCEQNLNHDAMYWYRQDPGQGLRLIYYSQIVNDFQKGDIAEGYSVSREKKESFPLTVTSAQKNPTAFYLCATTTGGGYTFGSGTRLTVV.

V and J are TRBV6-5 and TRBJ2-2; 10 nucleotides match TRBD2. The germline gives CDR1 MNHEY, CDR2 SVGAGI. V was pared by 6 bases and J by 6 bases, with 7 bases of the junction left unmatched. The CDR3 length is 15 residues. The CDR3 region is CASRPSGSSAGELFF. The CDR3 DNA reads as TGTGCCAGCAGACCTAGCGGGAGTTCCGCCGGGGAGCTGTTTTTT.

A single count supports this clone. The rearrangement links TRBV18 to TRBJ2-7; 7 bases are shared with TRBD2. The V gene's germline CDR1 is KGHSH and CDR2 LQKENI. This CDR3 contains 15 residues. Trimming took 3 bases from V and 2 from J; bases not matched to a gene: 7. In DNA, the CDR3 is TGTGCCAGCTCACCCGATAGGGACTATACCTACGAGCAGTACTTC. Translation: CASSPDRDYTYEQYF.

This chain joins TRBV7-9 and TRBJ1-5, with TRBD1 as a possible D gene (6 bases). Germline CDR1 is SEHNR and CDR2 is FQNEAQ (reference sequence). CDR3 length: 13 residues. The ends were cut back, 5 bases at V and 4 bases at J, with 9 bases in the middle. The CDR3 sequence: CASSPDSNQPQHF. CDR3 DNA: TGTGCCAGCAGCCCGGACAGTAATCAGCCCCAGCATTTT.

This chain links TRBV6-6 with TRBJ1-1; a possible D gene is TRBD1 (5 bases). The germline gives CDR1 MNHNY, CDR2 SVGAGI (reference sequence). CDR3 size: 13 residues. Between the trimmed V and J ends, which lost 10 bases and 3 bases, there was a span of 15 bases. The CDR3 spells CAIGGRVDTEAFF. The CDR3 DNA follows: TGTGCCATCGGGGGGAGAGTGGACACTGAAGCTTTCTTT.

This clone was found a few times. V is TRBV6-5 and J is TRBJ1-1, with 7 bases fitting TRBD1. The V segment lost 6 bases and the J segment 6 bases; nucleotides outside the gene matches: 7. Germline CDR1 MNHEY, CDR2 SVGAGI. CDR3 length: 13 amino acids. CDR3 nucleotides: TGTGCCAGCAGACTAAGACAGGGCTCTGAAGCTTTCTTT. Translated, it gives CASRLRQGSEAFF.

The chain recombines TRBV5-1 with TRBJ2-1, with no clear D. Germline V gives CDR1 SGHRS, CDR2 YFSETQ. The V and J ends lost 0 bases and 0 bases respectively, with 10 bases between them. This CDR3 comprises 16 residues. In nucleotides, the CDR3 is TGCGCCAGCAGCTTGGTTCAGGTTAGCTCCTACAATGAGCAGTTCTTC. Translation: CASSLVQVSSYNEQFF.

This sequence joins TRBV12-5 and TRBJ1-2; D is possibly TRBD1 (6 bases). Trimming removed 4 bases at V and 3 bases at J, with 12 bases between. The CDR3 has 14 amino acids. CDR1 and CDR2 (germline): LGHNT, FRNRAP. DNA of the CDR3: TGTGCTAGTGGTTACCAGGGGAACCACTATGGCTACACCTTC. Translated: CASGYQGNHYGYTF.

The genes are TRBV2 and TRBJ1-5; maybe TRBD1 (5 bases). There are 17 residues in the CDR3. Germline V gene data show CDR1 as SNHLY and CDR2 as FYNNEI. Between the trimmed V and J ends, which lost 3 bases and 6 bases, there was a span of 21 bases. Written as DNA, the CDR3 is TGTGCCAGCAGTGAGTTTCTTAGTCAGGGAGGGACTCAGCCCCAGCATTTT. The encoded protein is CASSEFLSQGGTQPQHF.

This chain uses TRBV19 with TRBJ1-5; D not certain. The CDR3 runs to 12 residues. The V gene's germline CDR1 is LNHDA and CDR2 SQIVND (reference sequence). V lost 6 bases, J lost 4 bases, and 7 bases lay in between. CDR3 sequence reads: CASRTRNQPQHF. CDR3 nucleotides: TGTGCCAGTAGAACAAGAAATCAGCCCCAGCATTTT.

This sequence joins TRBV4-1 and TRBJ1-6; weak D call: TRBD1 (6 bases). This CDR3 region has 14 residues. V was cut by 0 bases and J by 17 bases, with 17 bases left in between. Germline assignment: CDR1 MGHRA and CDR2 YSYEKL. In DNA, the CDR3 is TGCGCCAGCAGCCAAGAAAGTCGTCCAGGGGAAATCCACTTT. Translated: CASSQESRPGEIHF.

CDR3 bases: TGTGCCAGCAGTCTAGGACAGCTCGGAAACACCATATATTTT. Translated: CASSLGQLGNTIYF. The chain couples TRBV6-2 or TRBV6-3 to TRBJ1-3, with a tentative D call TRBD1 (6 bases). Germline values: CDR1 MNHEY, CDR2 SVGEGT. The CDR3 loop spans 14 amino acids. V dropped 5 bases and J dropped 4 bases, with 12 bases sitting between them.

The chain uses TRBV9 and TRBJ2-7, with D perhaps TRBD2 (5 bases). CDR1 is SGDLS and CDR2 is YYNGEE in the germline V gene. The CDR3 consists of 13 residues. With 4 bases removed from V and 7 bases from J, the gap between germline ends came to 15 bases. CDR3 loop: CASSNPGQREQYF. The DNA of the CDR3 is TGTGCCAGCAGCAACCCCGGCCAGCGGGAGCAGTACTTC.

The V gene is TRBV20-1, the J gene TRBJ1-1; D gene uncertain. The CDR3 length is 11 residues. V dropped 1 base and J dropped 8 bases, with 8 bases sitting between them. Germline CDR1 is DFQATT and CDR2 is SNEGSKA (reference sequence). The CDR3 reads CSARVWREAFF. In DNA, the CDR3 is TGCAGTGCTAGAGTGTGGAGGGAAGCTTTCTTT.

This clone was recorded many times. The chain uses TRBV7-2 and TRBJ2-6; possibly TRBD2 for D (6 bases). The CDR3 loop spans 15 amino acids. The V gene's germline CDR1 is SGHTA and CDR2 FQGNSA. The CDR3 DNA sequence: TGTGCTAGTGGAGGGTATAGCTCTGGGGCCAACGTCCTGACTTTC. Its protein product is CASGGYSSGANVLTF.

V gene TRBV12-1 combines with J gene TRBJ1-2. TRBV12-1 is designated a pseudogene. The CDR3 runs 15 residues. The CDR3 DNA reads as TGTGCCAGCAGCAGTCCGCCAGATAGCATGAGGGGCTACACCTTC. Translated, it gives CASSSPPDSMRGYTF.

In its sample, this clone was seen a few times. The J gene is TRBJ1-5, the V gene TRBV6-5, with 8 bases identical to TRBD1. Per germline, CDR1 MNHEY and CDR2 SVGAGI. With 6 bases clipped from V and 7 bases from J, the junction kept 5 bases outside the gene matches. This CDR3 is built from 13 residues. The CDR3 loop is CASRGQGRQPQHF. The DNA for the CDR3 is TGTGCCAGCAGAGGACAGGGAAGGCAGCCCCAGCATTTT.

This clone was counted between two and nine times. The CDR3 DNA is TGTGCCATCAGTGAGTCGGTTGGTACAGGGGGAATTTACAATGAGCAGTTCTTC. It is translated as CAISESVGTGGIYNEQFF. V usage is TRBV10-3 and J usage is TRBJ2-1; TRBD1 matches 8 bases. Germline assignment: CDR1 ENHRY and CDR2 SYGVKD. V was pared by 0 bases and J by 4 bases, with 11 bases of the junction left unmatched. This CDR3 region has 18 residues.

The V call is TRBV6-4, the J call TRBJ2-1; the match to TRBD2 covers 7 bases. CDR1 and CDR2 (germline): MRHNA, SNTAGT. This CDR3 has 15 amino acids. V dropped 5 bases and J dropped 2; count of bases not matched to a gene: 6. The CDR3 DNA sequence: TGTGCCAGCAGTACTAGCGAGGGGACCTACAATGAGCAGTTCTTC. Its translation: CASSTSEGTYNEQFF.

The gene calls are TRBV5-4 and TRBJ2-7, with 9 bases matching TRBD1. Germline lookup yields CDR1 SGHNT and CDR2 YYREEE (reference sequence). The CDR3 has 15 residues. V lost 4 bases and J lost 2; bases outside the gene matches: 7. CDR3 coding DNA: TGTGCCAGCAGCGGGAACCGGGACAGGGCCTACGAGCAGTACTTC. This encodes CASSGNRDRAYEQYF. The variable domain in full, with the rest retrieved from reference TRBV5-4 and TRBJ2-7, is ETGVTQSPTHLIKTRGQQVTLRCSSQSGHNTVSWYQQALGQGPQFIFQYYREEENGRGNFPPRFSGLQFPNYSSELNVNALELDDSALYLCASSGNRDRAYEQYFGPGTRLTVT.

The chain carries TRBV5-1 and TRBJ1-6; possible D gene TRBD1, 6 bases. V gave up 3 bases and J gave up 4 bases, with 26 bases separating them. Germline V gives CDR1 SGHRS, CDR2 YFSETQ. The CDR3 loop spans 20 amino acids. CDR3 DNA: TGCGCCAGCAGCTCTGAGCCAAAAACGCAGGGACATATATATAATTCACCCCTCCACTTT. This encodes CASSSEPKTQGHIYNSPLHF.

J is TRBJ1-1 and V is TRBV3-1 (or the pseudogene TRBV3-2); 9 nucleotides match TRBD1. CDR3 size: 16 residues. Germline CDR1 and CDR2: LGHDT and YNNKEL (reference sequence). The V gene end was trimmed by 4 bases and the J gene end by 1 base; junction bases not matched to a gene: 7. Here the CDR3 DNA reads TGTGCCAGCAGCCCAACAGACAGGGGGAGGAACACTGAAGCTTTCTTT. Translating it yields CASSPTDRGRNTEAFF.

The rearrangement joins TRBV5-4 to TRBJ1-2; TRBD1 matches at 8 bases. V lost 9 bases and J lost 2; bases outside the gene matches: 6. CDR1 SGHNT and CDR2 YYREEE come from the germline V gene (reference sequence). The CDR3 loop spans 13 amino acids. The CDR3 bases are TGTGCCACCTCGGACAGGGTAAACTATGGCTACACCTTC. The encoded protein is CATSDRVNYGYTF.

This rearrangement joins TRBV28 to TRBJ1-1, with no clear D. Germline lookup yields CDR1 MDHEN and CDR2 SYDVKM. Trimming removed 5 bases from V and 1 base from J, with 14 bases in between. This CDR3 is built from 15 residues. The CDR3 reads CASSTRDFGNTEAFF. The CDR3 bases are TGTGCCAGCAGTACCCGAGACTTTGGGAACACTGAAGCTTTCTTT.

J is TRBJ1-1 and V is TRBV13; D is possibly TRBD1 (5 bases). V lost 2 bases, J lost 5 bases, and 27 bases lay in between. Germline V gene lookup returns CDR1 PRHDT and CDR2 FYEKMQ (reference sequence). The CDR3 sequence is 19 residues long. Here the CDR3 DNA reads TGTGCCAGCAGCTTATCGACTGCAAACACGGGGAGGGGTTTGACTGAAGCTTTCTTT. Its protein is CASSLSTANTGRGLTEAFF.

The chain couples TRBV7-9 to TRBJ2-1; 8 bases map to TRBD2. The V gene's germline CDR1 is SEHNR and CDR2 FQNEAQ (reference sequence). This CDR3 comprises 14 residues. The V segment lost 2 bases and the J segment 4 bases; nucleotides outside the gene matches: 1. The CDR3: CASSLLAGYNEQFF. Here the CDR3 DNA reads TGTGCCAGCAGCTTACTAGCGGGTTACAATGAGCAGTTCTTC.